These T cell receptor beta chains were read from a single sample in a study of cytomegalovirus exposure and HLA in healthy donors. TCRdb's copy holds only in-frame clones and misses some; the assay was immunoSEQ multiplex PCR. The profile shows 90,000 to 150,000 clones, roughly 78% of them singletons. Sequenced material: PBMCs. These receptors all come from a woman in her thirties in good health and CMV-seropositive. Both conserved end residues are trimmed from each CDR3.

v_call	j_call	cdr3_aa
TRBV27	TRBJ2-7	ASSLLGDRPYDEQY
TRBV5-6	TRBJ1-6	ASRRDRDYSPLH
TRBV6-1	TRBJ2-5	ASSGVGLAGVPYQETQY
TRBV29-1	TRBJ2-3	SVERRSISSTDTQY
TRBV11-2	TRBJ2-2	ACSLDPGGTGELF
TRBV4-2	TRBJ2-3	ASSPASGGADTQY
TRBV5-4	TRBJ2-6	ASSGAPIRANVLT
TRBV7-9	TRBJ1-1	ASSLARSYTEAF
TRBV4-2	TRBJ2-1	ASSQDAQREIGEQF
TRBV28	TRBJ1-6	ATNRDRG
TRBV9	TRBJ2-1	ASSPKFPGRGVGEQF
TRBV7-9	TRBJ1-2	ASSPTGGAFLAYGYT
TRBV29-1	TRBJ2-5	SGAPRTEEETQY
TRBV28	TRBJ1-4	ASSFQGGDYEKLF
TRBV28	TRBJ1-1	ATWWRYTEAF
TRBV4-1	TRBJ1-1	ASSQVVGGRLNTEAF
TRBV7-9	TRBJ1-3	ASSLGQLAGNTIY
TRBV7-2	TRBJ1-2	ASSLWDRVGYGYT
TRBV21-1	TRBJ2-5	ASSPEQETQY
TRBV9	TRBJ2-3	ASTLGQTSTDTQY
TRBV11-2	TRBJ2-5	ASSLGGRAGETQY
TRBV7-9	TRBJ2-3	ASSLEYRVVGDTQY
TRBV6-5	TRBJ2-1	ASIRSAGSYNEQF
TRBV27	TRBJ2-7	ASSPGTGVHEQY